Sequencing of this TCR beta chain was carried out in a study of cytomegalovirus exposure and HLA in healthy donors listed by TCRdb under 2017. Study-level background: According to an earlier analysis of 587 of the donors, 150 million to 200 million T cells yielded 120 million or so unique TCR beta sequences and 250 to 350 Gb of sequence data. To decide whether each TCR beta V gene segment behaved as functional or pseudogenic, an earlier analysis of nearly 600 of the donors relied on high-throughput TCR beta sequencing. A later genetic analysis used genome-wide SNP genotypes for about three fifths of the roughly 700 donors, treating that subset as a discovery cohort. Class I and class II HLA loci were covered by the typing at four-digit resolution. The number of typed donors differed by locus: about 620-630 for A, B, C, DRB1 and DQB1; 500 to 550 for DQA1; approximately 600 for DPA1; and 450 to 480 for DPB1. Among some 400 genotyped donors of the cohort, an average of around 250,000 unique TCR beta nucleotide sequences was sequenced per donor, of which 15% to 20% were non-productive. All discovery cohort repertoires had been generated on a single sequencing platform. A later analysis re-examined previously published TCR beta repertoires from roughly 720 donors and added high-resolution HLA genotyping to investigate patterns of TCR occurrence. Donor age, sex, ethnicity and CMV serostatus were compiled alongside the repertoire data. The aim of the study was to test whether cataloging public T cell receptors could identify signatures of past pathogen exposure. Using immunosequencing, the study profiled T cell repertoires from about 620 subjects and related those repertoires to cytomegalovirus serostatus. Of the roughly 400 genotyped donors, approximately 83% fell in the genetic ancestry cluster associated with self-reported Caucasian donors. Roughly 300 gigabases of sequencing data and tens of millions of unique TCR sequences were included in an early release covering under 650 HLA-typed donors. To predict cytomegalovirus infection status, the study brought together high-throughput TCR immunosequencing, statistical association of individual TCRs with disease status, and machine learning. Besides the first cohort of more than 650 subjects, a separate validation cohort made up of 120 different subjects was used. Four to six DR-DQ haplotypes were handled as single units for association and clustering because linkage in the cohort was strong. Rather than drawing on any new phenotypic data, the later analysis identified candidate immune exposures from TCR beta sequences and the way those sequences occurred across donors.

As concerns this clone: Its antigen is unknown. No much larger clone is present one base from it, and per-base qualities are unavailable.

Trimming at the junction amounts to 1 base on V and 4 bases on J, and the germline ends lie 20 bases apart. Reading from cysteine to phenylalanine, the CDR3 counts 18 amino acids. Of the read, only the CDR3 DNA is kept; its 54 bases are in frame from base 1. CDR1 and CDR2 (SGHTA, FQGNSA) derive from the germline V gene. In total, approximately 610 healthy bone marrow donors made up the cohort. At the time of sampling, all cohort members were nominally healthy, though unrecorded immune exposures were likely present. The donor tested CMV seropositive and was one of the 289 seropositive cohort members. A peripheral blood sample was collected from each donor, and TCR beta sequencing was performed on peripheral blood mononuclear cells. Genomic DNA was extracted from the blood cell samples with the Qiagen DNeasy Blood Extraction Kit. Libraries were built with the immunoSEQ multiplex PCR assay. For the multiplex PCR, a mixture combining 60 forward primers for TCR Vbeta segments and 13 reverse primers for TCR Jbeta segments was used. The CDR3 region of rearranged TCR beta genes was amplified from genomic DNA with a multiplex PCR assay. The amplified TCR beta libraries were sequenced on the Illumina HiSeq System as 87-base-pair reads. On the study's bioinformatics: In a later analysis, tens of millions of unique TCR beta chains were counted across the 690 or so repertoires, and roughly 10 million of these chains were shared by at least two donors. Raw reads were error-corrected and collapsed into unique sequences with a nearest-neighbor algorithm that merged closely related sequences to remove PCR and sequencing errors. V, D and J gene segments were assigned by aligning CDR3 sequences to IMGT reference sequences. For a sequence to be retained, a match of at least six nucleotides was required to both a V gene segment and a J gene segment. Rearrangements were called productive when the CDR3 lacked stop codons and stayed in frame with V and J; all others were non-productive. Following IMGT convention, CDR3 was defined as the stretch from the second conserved V-encoded cysteine up to the conserved J-encoded phenylalanine. In an earlier analysis of some 550 of the donors, sequences lacking an unambiguous match to a single V gene segment were excluded. In an earlier analysis of 587 of the donors, a V segment was called functional when productive rearrangements were above 56.7%, and segregating when the standard deviation between donors exceeded 5%. A statistical classification framework was developed to diagnose cytomegalovirus status using the catalog of TCR beta chain sequences. In a later analysis, V and J genes were assigned by comparing TCR nucleotide sequences against IMGT/GENE-DB human TR gene sequences. A later analysis assigned CDR3 sequences and most-parsimonious VDJ recombination scenarios with the TCRdist pipeline. In a later analysis, each TCR beta chain was defined by its CDR3 amino acid sequence together with its V-gene family, and reads without a unique V-gene family were excluded. In a later analysis, 550 to 650 highly shared, low-generation-probability nucleotide sequences were removed to address suspected cross-contamination and a sequencing artifact. In a later analysis, a clonal expansion index was calculated for each public chain from normalized within-repertoire ranks of inferred template counts. In a later analysis, generation probabilities were computed using a VDJ recombination model fitted to out-of-frame rearrangements, and the results were checked against IGoR. In a later analysis, TCR-TCR, TCR-HLA and TCR-CMV co-occurrence was scored with hypergeometric tests, and a repertoire-size bias correction was applied to TCR pairs. False discovery rates were estimated in a later analysis by permuting HLA or CMV assignments 20 times. In a later analysis, co-occurring TCRs were grouped with DBSCAN, and TCRdist sequence similarity was added when clustering was performed within HLA-allele-positive subsets. Repertoires with fewer than 30,000 or more than 120,000 public chains were left out of co-occurrence clustering, as were roughly five repertoires with anomalous nucleotide sharing. This immuneACCESS table, as held by TCRdb, lists in-frame sequences with V and J called but not all clones. Of the missing ones, under half trace to an unresolved V gene in checked studies; the others have no known cause. From that table come the V and J calls and clone size; the DNA was used to work out D and trimming. The sample contains about 160,000 clones, 60% to 80% of them found a single time. Approximately 2.4% of the sample rests with the top ten.

Study-level results and caveats: HLA typing was unavailable for some donors at each locus, so association tests used only the typed subset. Presence/absence analyses assumed roughly uniform sequencing depth across donors, an assumption that may not hold. Immune exposure information for the cohort was limited to CMV serostatus. A later analysis found that HLA-associated TCR beta chains were more clonally expanded and had lower generation probabilities than equally common non-associated chains. A cluster of highly shared sequence variants was judged likely to be a technical artifact of the sequencing pipeline. Because the 87-base-pair reads could not distinguish some IMGT-functional V segments, including TRBV6-2 and TRBV6-3, those segments were excluded. The authors suggested that the approach could potentially be extended to other disease states and immunological phenotypes. V-gene and J-gene trimming of TCR beta chains was associated with a missense DCLRE1C variant in a later genetic analysis, and the association was replicated in an independent cohort. Broadly in line with IMGT annotations, most TCR beta V segments showed up in productive rearrangements about 87% or about 30% of the time in an earlier analysis of around 600 of the donors. Several of the top co-occurrence clusters appeared to be linked to parvovirus B19, influenza, CMV and Epstein-Barr virus, according to a later analysis. In a later genetic analysis, fewer N-insertions in productive TCRs were reported among donors in an Asian-associated ancestry cluster than the approximately 710-donor mean. Specific HLA alleles were associated with around 18,000 TCR beta sequences at a false discovery rate of 0.05 in a later analysis. About 15 rarely observed V segments, including chromosome 9 orphons, were excluded from the earlier analysis of approximately 600 of the donors because counts were too low. The classifier was reported to diagnose cytomegalovirus status with high specificity and sensitivity in both the original cohort and the validation cohort. In vitro tests confirmed that a few of the cytomegalovirus-associated TCR beta chains recognize cytomegalovirus antigens. Most TCR sequences were seen in very few donors, while some public TCRs were found in many individuals. In a later analysis, the rate of TCR association differed among HLA loci, with DRB1 alleles having the most associated TCRs and HLA-C alleles having the fewest. The cohort was sequenced for TCR beta chains only, and without alpha or paired-chain data the features that could be detected were limited. Linkage disequilibrium might explain the correlated functional status among segregating V segments, but an unknown experimental factor could not be ruled out. Strong co-occurrence of HLA alleles, especially DR and DQ, made assigning TCR associations to individual alleles difficult. A further reported finding was that TCR beta sequences accurately predicted the HLA-A and HLA-B alleles for most subjects in the first cohort. A later analysis found that most CMV-associated TCR beta chains appeared HLA-restricted, with HLA associations seemingly driven largely by CMV exposure. A total of 150 to 200 TCR beta chains were listed by the study as associated with cytomegalovirus.

The V gene is TRBV7-2 and the J gene is TRBJ2-1; TRBD1 is a weak D gene call, 6 bases matching. The origin of this receptor is a middle-aged woman in good health and CMV-seropositive. Sequenced input: PBMCs. The CDR3 reads as follows: CASSLVAAPGTLYNEQFF. The DNA sequence is TGTGCCAGCAGCTTAGTAGCCGCTCCGGGGACACTTTACAATGAGCAGTTCTTC. Where the CDR3 stops, the reference TRBV7-2 and TRBJ2-1 genes take over; the full variable domain is GAGVSQSPSNKVTEKGKDVELRCDPISGHTALYWYRQSLGQGLEFLIYFQGNSAPDKSGLPSDRFSAERTGGSVSTLTIQRTQQEDSAVYLCASSLVAAPGTLYNEQFFGPGTRLTVL.